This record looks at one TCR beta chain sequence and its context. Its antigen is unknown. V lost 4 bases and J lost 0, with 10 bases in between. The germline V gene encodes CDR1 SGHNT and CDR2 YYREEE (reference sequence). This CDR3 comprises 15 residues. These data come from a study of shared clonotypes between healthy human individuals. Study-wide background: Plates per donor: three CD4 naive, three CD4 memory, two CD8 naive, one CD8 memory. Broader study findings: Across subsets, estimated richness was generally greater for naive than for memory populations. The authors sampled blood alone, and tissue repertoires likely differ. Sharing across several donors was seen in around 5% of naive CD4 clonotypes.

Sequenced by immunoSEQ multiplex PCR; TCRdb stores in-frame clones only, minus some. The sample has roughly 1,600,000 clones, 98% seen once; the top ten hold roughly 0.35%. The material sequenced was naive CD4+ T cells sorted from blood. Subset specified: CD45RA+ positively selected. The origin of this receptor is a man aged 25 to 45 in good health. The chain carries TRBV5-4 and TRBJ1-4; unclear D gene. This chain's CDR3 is CASSNAKATNEKLFF. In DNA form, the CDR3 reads TGTGCCAGCAGCAACGCCAAGGCAACTAATGAAAAACTGTTTTTT.